This TCR beta chain was found in a study of response to subunit inactivated influenza vaccine. Germline V CDR1 and CDR2: SGHVS, FQNEAQ. V lost 3 bases, J lost 0 bases, and 4 bases stayed unmatched. The CDR3 is 17 amino acids. This clonotype was counted a few times. A single record per CDR3 protein comes from TCRdb applying MiXCR to the RT-PCR reads. Of roughly 620,000 distinct CDR3 sequences in the sample, approximately 11% were seen once. These data were likewise used in another study, on T cells expressing NK-cell markers. That source adds: Beta-chain TCR cDNA was generated via 5'RACE template switching with UMIs. Six donors had dominant NKG2C+ clonotypes that comprised about 1.0-7.5% of their CD8+ T cells.

This TCR was recovered from a man aged 50-60 years who received an inactivated influenza vaccine. V usage is TRBV7-8 and J usage is TRBJ2-7; 14 nucleotides align to TRBD2. Here the sequenced sample was PBMCs from blood, taken on the day of vaccination. The CDR3 loop reads CASSLGTSGSYSYEQYF. In DNA, the CDR3 is TGTGCCAGCAGCTTGGGGACTAGCGGGAGCTACTCCTACGAGCAGTACTTC.